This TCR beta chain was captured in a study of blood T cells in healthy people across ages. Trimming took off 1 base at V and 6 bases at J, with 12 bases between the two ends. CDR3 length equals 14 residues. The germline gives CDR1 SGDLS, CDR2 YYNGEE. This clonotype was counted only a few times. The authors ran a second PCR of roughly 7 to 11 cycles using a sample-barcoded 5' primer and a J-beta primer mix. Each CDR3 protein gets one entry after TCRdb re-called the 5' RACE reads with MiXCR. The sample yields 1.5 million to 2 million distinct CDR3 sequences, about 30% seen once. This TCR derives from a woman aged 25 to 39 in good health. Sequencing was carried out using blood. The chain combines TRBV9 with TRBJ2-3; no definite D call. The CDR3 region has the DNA TGTGCCAGCAGCGTATTAAACGACGGGGATACGCAGTATTTT. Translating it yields CASSVLNDGDTQYF. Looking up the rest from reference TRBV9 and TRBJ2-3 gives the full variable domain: DSGVTQTPKHLITATGQRVTLRCSPRSGDLSVYWYQQSLDQGLQFLIQYYNGEERAKGNILERFSAQQFPDLHSELNLSSLELGDSALYFCASSVLNDGDTQYFGPGTRLTVL.